This T cell receptor (beta chain) was profiled in a study of early T cells in non-severe SARS-CoV-2 infection. This CDR3 has 14 residues. V shed 3 bases, J shed 7 bases, and the junction held 5 bases outside the gene matches. CDR1 is SGHVS, CDR2 FQNEAQ, per germline. Researchers attached unique molecular identifiers to individual cDNA molecules. TCRdb ran MiXCR on the 5' RACE reads and lists one entry per CDR3 protein. The sample contains more than 25,000 distinct CDR3 sequences, about 4.3% of which appear only once. The genes are TRBV7-8 and TRBJ2-7; 11 bases agree with TRBD1. The sequencing here drew on whole blood, taken at baseline. The clonotype originates from an adult who was a healthcare worker with PCR-confirmed SARS-CoV-2 infection or an uninfected control (not recorded which). CDR3 coding DNA: TGTGCCAGCAGCTTCCGGACAGGGGGCGAAGAGCAGTACTTC. Residues: CASSFRTGGEEQYF.